This is a list of T cell receptor beta chains from one sample in a study of T cell responses to AZD1222 COVID-19 vaccine. Libraries were prepared by immunoSEQ multiplex PCR; TCRdb keeps only in-frame clonotypes and omits some of them. The sample comprises about 150,000 clones, roughly nine tenths of which are singletons, and around 3.8% rests with the top ten. This material consisted of peripheral blood, taken 28 days after the second AZD1222 dose. The source is an adult who received the AZD1222 COVID-19 vaccine. Each CDR3 is given with its conserved first and last residue. A D gene is named only where the DNA matches it firmly. Clone sizes are given selectively: once, few, many, or a class where the clone is expanded.

NA,TRBV7-8,NA,TRBJ1-3,CASSLYRLLPSGNTIYF,TGTGCCAGCAGCTTATACAGGCTCCTTCCCTCTGGAAACACCATATATTTT
NA,TRBV18,NA,TRBJ2-1,CASSLKLVWSIEQFF,TGTGCCAGCTCACTCAAGCTCGTCTGGAGTATTGAGCAGTTCTTC
NA,TRBV29-1,TRBD2,TRBJ2-1,CSVVGGTSGSREQFF,TGCAGCGTTGTGGGGGGGACTAGCGGGAGTCGTGAGCAGTTCTTC
NA,TRBV9,NA,TRBJ2-3,CASSSGDYTQYF,TGTGCCAGCAGCAGCGGAGATTATACGCAGTATTTT
NA,TRBV7-9,NA,TRBJ1-5,CASSAPNVNQPQHF,TGTGCCAGCAGCGCCCCGAACGTGAATCAGCCCCAGCATTTT
NA,TRBV11-2,NA,TRBJ1-1,CASSPVGRVNLPLKTEAFF,TGTGCCAGCAGCCCAGTTGGGAGAGTCAATTTGCCCCTAAAGACTGAAGCTTTCTTT
once,TRBV3-1/TRBV3-2,TRBD1,TRBJ1-6,CASSRHRGENSPLHF,TGTGCCAGCAGCAGACACAGGGGCGAAAATTCACCCCTCCACTTT
NA,TRBV3-1/TRBV3-2,NA,TRBJ1-6,CASSPRGGNSPLHF,TGTGCCAGCAGCCCGAGGGGAGGTAATTCACCCCTCCACTTT
NA,TRBV2,NA,TRBJ1-4,CASSEVRQADEKLFF,TGTGCCAGCAGTGAAGTGCGGCAGGCCGATGAAAAACTGTTTTTT
NA,TRBV5-1,NA,TRBJ1-5,CASSLGRGPNQPQHF,TGCGCCAGCAGCTTGGGTCGGGGGCCCAATCAGCCCCAGCATTTT
once,TRBV4-3,TRBD2,TRBJ2-7,CASSRGPGLAGDEQYF,TGCGCCAGCAGCCGCGGACCGGGACTAGCGGGCGACGAGCAGTACTTC
NA,TRBV5-1,NA,TRBJ1-6,CASSFAGGGSPLHF,TGCGCCAGCAGCTTCGCTGGGGGCGGATCACCCCTCCACTTT
NA,TRBV6-2/TRBV6-3,TRBD1,TRBJ1-6,CASSLEYPGTGKNSPLHF,TGTGCCAGCAGCCTTGAATACCCCGGGACAGGGAAGAATTCACCCCTCCACTTT
NA,TRBV30,TRBD1,TRBJ2-7,CAWSLAGTGTYEQYF,TGTGCCTGGAGTCTAGCCGGGACAGGGACCTACGAGCAGTACTTC
NA,TRBV7-3,TRBD1,TRBJ2-7,CASSITGEFTLEQYF,TGTGCCAGCAGCATCACAGGGGAGTTTACCCTCGAGCAGTACTTC
NA,TRBV3-1/TRBV3-2,TRBD1,TRBJ1-5,CASSQESGGGSNQPQHF,TGTGCCAGCAGCCAAGAATCTGGAGGGGGCAGCAATCAGCCCCAGCATTTT
NA,TRBV6-5,NA,TRBJ1-4,CATKSGVANEKLFF,TGTGCCACAAAGTCGGGGGTGGCTAATGAAAAACTGTTTTTT
NA,TRBV18,TRBD2,TRBJ2-1,CASSPLAGGVGDEQFF,TGTGCCAGCTCACCCCTAGCGGGGGGGGTCGGGGATGAGCAGTTCTTC
NA,TRBV13,TRBD1,TRBJ2-7,CASAARDRLYEQYF,TGTGCCAGCGCCGCCCGGGACAGACTCTACGAGCAGTACTTC
NA,TRBV27,NA,TRBJ1-6,CASSSSRGGNSPLHF,TGTGCCAGCAGTTCATCCAGGGGAGGTAATTCACCCCTCCACTTT
NA,TRBV5-1,TRBD2,TRBJ2-7,CASSSGLAGGSEQYF,TGCGCCAGCAGCTCAGGACTAGCGGGAGGGAGCGAGCAGTACTTC
NA,TRBV6-4,TRBD2,TRBJ2-1,CASSRGTSGHNNEQFF,TGTGCCAGCAGTCGGGGGACTAGCGGCCACAACAATGAGCAGTTCTTC
NA,TRBV14,TRBD1,TRBJ2-7,CASSQDGVRGREQYF,TGTGCCAGCAGCCAAGATGGGGTCAGGGGGCGCGAGCAGTACTTC
NA,TRBV30,NA,TRBJ2-1,CAWSRLGGISYNEQFF,TGTGCCTGGAGTCGGTTAGGGGGGATCTCCTACAATGAGCAGTTCTTC
NA,TRBV9,NA,TRBJ2-3,CASTRRGDQNTDTQYF,TGTGCCAGCACCCGTAGAGGGGACCAAAACACAGATACGCAGTATTTT
NA,TRBV30,TRBD2,TRBJ2-1,CAGGLERYSGEQFF,TGTGCCGGTGGACTAGAGCGGTATAGTGGTGAGCAGTTCTTC
NA,TRBV5-1,TRBD1,TRBJ2-7,CASKEQGDSYEQYF,TGCGCCAGCAAGGAACAGGGGGATTCCTACGAGCAGTACTTC
NA,TRBV5-6,NA,TRBJ1-5,CASSAGQSNQPQHF,TGTGCCAGCAGCGCCGGACAGAGCAATCAGCCCCAGCATTTT
NA,TRBV15,NA,TRBJ1-3,CATSGDHGSSGNTIYF,TGTGCCACCAGCGGAGATCATGGAAGCTCTGGAAACACCATATATTTT
NA,TRBV19,TRBD1,TRBJ1-3,CASSTNRQGRSTSGNTIYF,TGTGCCAGTAGTACAAACCGACAGGGCCGGTCTACCTCTGGAAACACCATATATTTT
once,TRBV11-2,NA,TRBJ1-2,CASSWDVRGGYTF,TGTGCCAGCAGCTGGGATGTAAGGGGTGGCTACACCTTC
NA,TRBV25-1,TRBD1,TRBJ1-4,CASSEGTGPILGKLFF,TGTGCCAGCAGTGAGGGGACAGGGCCAATCCTAGGAAAACTGTTTTTT
NA,TRBV6-1,NA,TRBJ1-4,CASSEAFGQGNEKLFF,TGTGCCAGCAGTGAAGCATTCGGGCAGGGTAATGAAAAACTGTTTTTT
NA,TRBV11-2,NA,TRBJ1-2,CASSSVRQTNGYTF,TGTGCCAGCAGCTCAGTAAGGCAGACTAATGGCTACACCTTC
NA,TRBV7-9,TRBD1,TRBJ1-2,CASSLWTGVGTTRWGYTF,TGTGCCAGCAGCCTATGGACAGGGGTAGGGACTACACGATGGGGCTACACCTTC
once,TRBV13,NA,TRBJ2-5,CASSLYGETQYF,TGTGCCAGCAGCTTATATGGAGAGACCCAGTACTTC
NA,TRBV9,NA,TRBJ2-5,CASSGTIAASVEETQYF,TGTGCCAGCAGCGGAACTATCGCGGCTAGCGTTGAAGAGACCCAGTACTTC
NA,TRBV7-3,NA,TRBJ1-1,CASSLRGWNTEAFF,TGTGCCAGCAGCTTACGGGGCTGGAACACTGAAGCTTTCTTT
once,TRBV5-1,NA,TRBJ2-5,CASSFWGVDQETQYF,TGCGCCAGCAGCTTTTGGGGGGTAGATCAAGAGACCCAGTACTTC
few,TRBV10-3,TRBD1,TRBJ2-5,CAISEGDRQETQYF,TGTGCCATCAGTGAAGGGGACAGACAAGAGACCCAGTACTTC
NA,TRBV7-2,TRBD1,TRBJ2-2,CASSVYTGGALGELFF,TGTGCCAGCAGCGTTTATACAGGGGGCGCCTTAGGGGAGCTGTTTTTT
NA,TRBV6-5,NA,TRBJ2-7,CASTLARVYEQYF,TGTGCCAGCACACTAGCACGGGTCTACGAGCAGTACTTC
NA,TRBV29-1,TRBD1,TRBJ1-1,CSVGKTGTMNTEAFF,TGCAGCGTTGGAAAGACAGGGACCATGAACACTGAAGCTTTCTTT
NA,TRBV20-1,TRBD1,TRBJ1-5,CSASLRDRVDQPQHF,TGCAGTGCTAGTTTGCGGGACAGGGTAGACCAGCCCCAGCATTTT
NA,TRBV6-5,NA,TRBJ2-2,CASSSNTGELFF,TGTGCCAGCAGTTCAAACACCGGGGAGCTGTTTTTT
NA,TRBV9,TRBD1,TRBJ2-7,CASSARQGERGVYEQYF,TGTGCCAGCAGCGCCCGACAGGGGGAGAGAGGGGTCTACGAGCAGTACTTC
NA,TRBV3-1/TRBV3-2,NA,TRBJ2-1,CASSQASEQFF,TGTGCCAGCAGCCAAGCCAGTGAGCAGTTCTTC
NA,TRBV7-2,TRBD2,TRBJ2-2,CASSSSSGRGTGELFF,TGTGCCAGCAGCTCCTCTAGCGGGAGGGGTACCGGGGAGCTGTTTTTT
NA,TRBV7-2,NA,TRBJ2-3,CASKKVAATDTQYF,TGTGCCAGCAAGAAGGTAGCGGCCACAGATACGCAGTATTTT
NA,TRBV9,TRBD1,TRBJ1-2,CASSVALKTGTGFLGYTF,TGTGCCAGCAGCGTAGCTCTGAAAACCGGGACAGGGTTCTTGGGCTACACCTTC
NA,TRBV29-1,NA,TRBJ1-1,CSVEGRFDTEAFF,TGCAGCGTTGAGGGACGGTTCGACACTGAAGCTTTCTTT
once,TRBV2,TRBD2,TRBJ2-1,CASSPGTGQLAGGFEQFF,TGTGCCAGCAGTCCCGGGACAGGGCAGCTAGCGGGGGGCTTCGAGCAGTTCTTC